The rows below give T cell receptor beta chains drawn from one sample of a study of response to subunit inactivated influenza vaccine. MiXCR was run by TCRdb on the RT-PCR reads, yielding one entry per CDR3 protein. The data hold about 830,000 distinct CDR3 sequences, with roughly 18% observed a single time. Source: PBMCs from blood, taken roughly 5 days after vaccination. The receptors stem from a man aged 50 to 59 who received an inactivated influenza vaccine. The CDR3 runs from the conserved cysteine through the conserved F or W. The D gene is left open where the match is weak. Clone size is not always given. Where it is, it says once, few, many or a class for expanded clones.

D: .; J: TRBJ1-5; size: .; V: TRBV10-3; CDR3: CAISEFMGTQGNQPQHF; DNA: TGTGCCATCAGTGAGTTTATGGGGACACAGGGTAATCAGCCCCAGCATTTT
D: TRBD2; J: TRBJ2-3; size: few; V: TRBV20-1; CDR3: CSARDSGGALDTQYF; DNA: TGCAGTGCTAGAGACAGCGGGGGGGCGTTAGATACGCAGTATTTT
D: .; J: TRBJ2-3; size: once; V: TRBV28; CDR3: CASSFRLRTDTQYF; DNA: TGTGCCAGCAGTTTCCGCCTCAGGACAGATACGCAGTATTTT
D: TRBD2; J: TRBJ2-1; size: .; V: TRBV12-3/TRBV12-4; CDR3: CASSRLAGGDEQFF; DNA: TGTGCCAGCAGTAGACTAGCGGGGGGGGATGAGCAGTTCTTC
D: TRBD2; J: TRBJ2-7; size: few; V: TRBV29-1; CDR3: CSVETSGSPYEQYF; DNA: TGCAGCGTTGAAACTAGCGGGAGCCCCTACGAGCAGTACTTC
D: TRBD2; J: TRBJ2-3; size: many; V: TRBV20-1; CDR3: CSASGRSTDTQYF; DNA: TGCAGTGCTAGCGGGAGGAGCACAGATACGCAGTATTTT
D: .; J: TRBJ2-7; size: .; V: TRBV6-5; CDR3: CASTYGSGPYEQYF; DNA: TGTGCCAGCACTTACGGGAGCGGACCCTACGAGCAGTACTTC
D: TRBD1; J: TRBJ1-4; size: few; V: TRBV20-1; CDR3: CSARRGQGAEKLFF; DNA: TGCAGTGCTAGGCGGGGACAGGGTGCTGAAAAACTGTTTTTT
D: .; J: TRBJ1-1; size: few; V: TRBV20-1; CDR3: CSARAPGAGDEAFF; DNA: TGCAGTGCTAGAGCTCCTGGGGCCGGTGATGAAGCTTTCTTT
D: .; J: TRBJ1-1; size: many; V: TRBV10-3; CDR3: CAISSTDNTEAFF; DNA: TGTGCCATCAGTTCGACAGACAACACTGAAGCTTTCTTT
D: .; J: TRBJ1-2; size: few; V: TRBV15; CDR3: CATSRKTAGRPNYGYTF; DNA: TGTGCCACCAGCAGAAAAACCGCAGGTCGCCCCAACTATGGCTACACCTTC
D: .; J: TRBJ2-7; size: .; V: TRBV7-2; CDR3: CASSRLPFYEQYF; DNA: TGTGCCAGCAGCCGCCTTCCGTTCTACGAGCAGTACTTC
D: TRBD1; J: TRBJ2-5; size: once; V: TRBV5-4; CDR3: CASRRDSNSQETQYF; DNA: TGTGCCAGCAGAAGGGACAGTAATTCCCAAGAGACCCAGTACTTC
D: .; J: TRBJ2-3; size: .; V: TRBV12-3/TRBV12-4; CDR3: CASSLARGLYSTDTQYF; DNA: TGTGCCAGCAGTTTAGCGCGAGGGCTTTATAGCACAGATACGCAGTATTTT
D: .; J: TRBJ1-1; size: few; V: TRBV4-2; CDR3: CASSQDRGALAEAFF; DNA: TGTGCCAGCAGCCAAGACAGGGGCGCCCTTGCTGAAGCTTTCTTT
D: TRBD2; J: TRBJ2-1; size: .; V: TRBV20-1; CDR3: CSAYTGTSGDHEQFF; DNA: TGCAGTGCTTATACCGGGACTAGCGGCGACCATGAGCAGTTCTTC
D: TRBD1; J: TRBJ2-7; size: few; V: TRBV29-1; CDR3: CSVENNGQAWDEQYF; DNA: TGCAGCGTTGAAAATAACGGACAGGCTTGGGACGAGCAGTACTTC
D: .; J: TRBJ1-6; size: many; V: TRBV12-3/TRBV12-4; CDR3: CASSPGGGGSPLHF; DNA: TGTGCCAGCAGCCCTGGGGGGGGAGGATCACCCCTCCACTTT
D: TRBD1; J: TRBJ2-6; size: .; V: TRBV20-1; CDR3: CSASSRDRGLYSGANVLTF; DNA: TGCAGTGCTAGCAGCCGGGACAGGGGGCTCTACTCTGGGGCCAACGTCCTGACTTTC
D: TRBD1; J: TRBJ2-1; size: .; V: TRBV6-1; CDR3: CASSTGEVSNEQFF; DNA: TGTGCCAGCAGTACAGGGGAAGTAAGTAATGAGCAGTTCTTC
D: TRBD1; J: TRBJ1-5; size: few; V: TRBV5-1; CDR3: CASSLGSGGGNQPQHF; DNA: TGCGCCAGCAGCTTGGGGTCAGGGGGAGGCAATCAGCCCCAGCATTTT
D: .; J: TRBJ2-1; size: .; V: TRBV11-2; CDR3: CASSKTLLGGSEQFF; DNA: TGTGCCAGCAGCAAGACCCTCCTCGGCGGGTCCGAGCAGTTCTTC
D: .; J: TRBJ2-7; size: .; V: TRBV27; CDR3: CASSLSGWSGYEQYF; DNA: TGTGCCAGCAGTTTATCTGGGTGGTCGGGTTACGAGCAGTACTTC
D: .; J: TRBJ1-3; size: .; V: TRBV5-1; CDR3: CASSIGNSGNTIYF; DNA: TGCGCCAGCAGCATAGGAAATTCTGGAAACACCATATATTTT
D: TRBD1; J: TRBJ2-2; size: .; V: TRBV27; CDR3: CASSTSPGTGGKAIAGELFF; DNA: TGTGCCAGCAGCACCAGCCCCGGGACAGGGGGCAAGGCTATAGCCGGGGAGCTGTTTTTT
D: TRBD1; J: TRBJ2-7; size: .; V: TRBV20-1; CDR3: CSAKGTGHHEQYF; DNA: TGCAGTGCTAAGGGGACAGGGCACCACGAGCAGTACTTC
D: TRBD2; J: TRBJ2-1; size: .; V: TRBV12-3/TRBV12-4; CDR3: CAVNSGGAINEQFF; DNA: TGTGCCGTAAATAGCGGGGGGGCCATTAATGAGCAGTTCTTC
D: TRBD1; J: TRBJ2-5; size: few; V: TRBV19; CDR3: CASSIGPTGAQETQYF; DNA: TGTGCCAGTAGTATAGGCCCAACAGGGGCCCAAGAGACCCAGTACTTC
D: TRBD2; J: TRBJ2-3; size: .; V: TRBV5-1; CDR3: CASSATSGNTDTQYF; DNA: TGCGCCAGCAGCGCTACTAGCGGGAACACAGATACGCAGTATTTT
D: .; J: TRBJ2-1; size: .; V: TRBV20-1; CDR3: CSAVGQTLDNEQFF; DNA: TGCAGTGCCGTCGGGCAGACGTTGGACAATGAGCAGTTCTTC
D: .; J: TRBJ1-6; size: few; V: TRBV12-3/TRBV12-4; CDR3: CASRISGKNSPLHF; DNA: TGTGCCAGCAGGATATCCGGGAAAAATTCACCCCTCCACTTT
D: .; J: TRBJ2-3; size: few; V: TRBV4-3; CDR3: CASSPAPDSLPNTQYF; DNA: TGCGCCAGCAGCCCGGCCCCGGACTCGCTCCCGAATACGCAGTATTTT
D: .; J: TRBJ2-7; size: few; V: TRBV7-9; CDR3: CASSPSSTVNTYEQYF; DNA: TGTGCCAGCAGCCCCTCCTCGACAGTAAACACCTACGAGCAGTACTTC